This is a list of T cell receptor beta chains from one sample in a study of T cells in Graves' hyperthyroidism and ophthalmopathy. In TCRdb, the multiplex PCR reads were re-called with MiXCR into one record per CDR3 protein. In the table there are around 260,000 distinct CDR3 sequences, 25% of which are singletons. Sequencing used blood. The receptors were sampled from a man in his forties or fifties with Graves' hyperthyroidism that later progressed to Graves' ophthalmopathy. CDR3s include the opening cysteine and the closing phenylalanine or tryptophan. The D gene is left open where the match is weak. Only part of the rows carry a size: once, few, many, or a class if the clone is expanded.

D	size	V	J	CDR3	DNA
-	many	TRBV20-1	TRBJ1-1	CSASFFGRGDTTEAFF	TGCAGTGCTAGCTTTTTCGGCAGGGGCGATACGACTGAAGCTTTCTTT
TRBD1	many	TRBV7-9	TRBJ1-1	CASSFRDRGGTEAFF	TGTGCCAGCAGCTTCCGGGACAGGGGGGGAACTGAAGCTTTCTTT
TRBD2	-	TRBV7-2	TRBJ2-4	CASIQTSGRAADIQYF	TGTGCCAGCATCCAGACTAGCGGGAGGGCCGCGGACATTCAGTACTTC
-	many	TRBV7-9	TRBJ2-7	CASSLGHSSYEQYF	TGTGCCAGCAGCTTAGGGCACAGCTCCTACGAGCAGTACTTC
TRBD2	-	TRBV30	TRBJ2-5	CAWRPGTSGRVETQYF	TGTGCCTGGAGACCCGGGACTAGCGGGAGAGTAGAGACCCAGTACTTC
TRBD2	many	TRBV4-1	TRBJ2-7	CASSQSASGALLEQYF	TGCGCCAGCAGCCAAAGCGCAAGCGGGGCCCTTTTGGAGCAGTACTTC
-	-	TRBV14	TRBJ1-2	CASSGSASYGYTF	TGTGCCAGCTCCGGGTCTGCCTCGTATGGCTACACCTTC
TRBD1	-	TRBV28	TRBJ2-7	CASSLRGLYSYEQYF	TGTGCCAGCAGTTTAAGGGGGCTCTACTCCTACGAGCAGTACTTC
TRBD1	few	TRBV4-1	TRBJ1-5	CASSRGTGYSNQPQHF	TGCGCCAGCAGCCGCGGGACAGGTTATAGCAATCAGCCCCAGCATTTT
-	-	TRBV6-2/TRBV6-3	TRBJ1-2	CASSYQTGTISNYGYTF	TGTGCCAGCAGTTACCAAACCGGGACAATATCCAACTATGGCTACACCTTC
TRBD1	many	TRBV28	TRBJ2-5	CASLGQGETQYF	TGTGCCAGCTTAGGACAGGGCGAGACCCAGTACTTC
-	many	TRBV11-3	TRBJ1-1	CASSLPRDTEAFF	TGTGCCAGCAGCTTACCACGGGACACTGAAGCTTTCTTT
-	-	TRBV6-2/TRBV6-3	TRBJ2-7	CASSNIDSAGQYF	TGTGCCAGCAGTAATATCGACTCCGCAGGGCAGTACTTC
TRBD2	many	TRBV6-5	TRBJ2-2	CASSYGTSSNTGELFF	TGTGCCAGCAGTTACGGGACTAGCTCGAACACCGGGGAGCTGTTTTTT
-	-	TRBV10-3	TRBJ2-7	CATTPRGISSYEQYF	TGTGCCACTACCCCTCGGGGAATCAGCTCCTACGAGCAGTACTTC
-	many	TRBV18	TRBJ2-7	CASSFGSEQYF	TGTGCCAGCTCCTTCGGGAGCGAGCAGTACTTC
-	-	TRBV6-1	TRBJ1-1	CASRHRVLMNTEAFF	TGTGCCAGCAGGCACAGGGTACTCATGAACACTGAAGCTTTCTTT
-	many	TRBV5-1	TRBJ1-2	CASSRYRDEGYTF	TGCGCCAGCAGCCGCTACAGGGATGAGGGCTACACCTTC
-	many	TRBV3-1	TRBJ1-2	CASSQALGPGAHGYTF	TGTGCCAGCAGCCAAGCTTTAGGCCCGGGAGCCCATGGCTACACCTTC
-	-	TRBV6-2/TRBV6-3	TRBJ2-5	CASSYSHRWETQYF	TGTGCCAGCAGTTACTCGCATCGGTGGGAGACCCAGTACTTC
TRBD2	many	TRBV4-1	TRBJ2-2	CASSQPGGASFPGELFF	TGCGCCAGCAGCCAGCCCGGGGGGGCTAGCTTCCCCGGGGAGCTGTTTTTT
-	many	TRBV7-2	TRBJ1-3	CASSQSVGTIYF	TGTGCCAGCAGCCAGAGTGTAGGCACCATATATTTT
-	few	TRBV6-2/TRBV6-3	TRBJ1-5	CASGEIYRGNQPQHF	TGTGCCAGCGGGGAGATCTATCGCGGCAATCAGCCCCAGCATTTT
TRBD2	-	TRBV28	TRBJ2-5	CASSSLAGGIGTQYF	TGTGCCAGCAGTTCGTTAGCGGGAGGGATCGGGACCCAGTACTTC
TRBD2	-	TRBV30	TRBJ2-5	CAWSVGRAETQYF	TGTGCCTGGAGTGTCGGGAGGGCAGAGACCCAGTACTTC
-	many	TRBV4-2	TRBJ2-7	CASTQTGLGFGEQYF	TGTGCCAGCACCCAGACAGGACTAGGGTTTGGCGAGCAGTACTTC
TRBD1	many	TRBV5-1	TRBJ2-7	CASSASTGLNEQYF	TGCGCCAGCAGCGCCTCGACAGGGTTGAACGAGCAGTACTTC
TRBD2	many	TRBV20-1	TRBJ2-5	CSAGTRGETQYF	TGCAGTGCGGGGACTAGGGGAGAGACCCAGTACTTC
-	-	TRBV11-2	TRBJ2-5	CASSLTLNRVVKETQYF	TGTGCCAGCAGCTTAACTCTTAACAGGGTGGTAAAAGAGACCCAGTACTTC
-	-	TRBV7-2	TRBJ2-5	CASSLRTVYSNQTQYF	TGTGCCAGCAGCCTCAGGACAGTATATAGCAATCAGACCCAGTACTTC
-	many	TRBV20-1	TRBJ2-7	CSARAWVPPEQYF	TGCAGTGCTAGAGCATGGGTACCTCCCGAGCAGTACTTC
-	many	TRBV6-5	TRBJ1-6	CASSLSGTGNSPLHF	TGTGCCAGCAGTCTTTCCGGGACTGGGAATTCACCCCTCCACTTT
-	-	TRBV12-3/TRBV12-4	TRBJ1-1	CASSFASNTEAFF	TGTGCCAGCAGTTTTGCATCGAACACTGAAGCTTTCTTT
-	many	TRBV10-3	TRBJ1-1	CAISDGGGTEAFF	TGTGCCATCAGTGACGGAGGGGGCACTGAAGCTTTCTTT